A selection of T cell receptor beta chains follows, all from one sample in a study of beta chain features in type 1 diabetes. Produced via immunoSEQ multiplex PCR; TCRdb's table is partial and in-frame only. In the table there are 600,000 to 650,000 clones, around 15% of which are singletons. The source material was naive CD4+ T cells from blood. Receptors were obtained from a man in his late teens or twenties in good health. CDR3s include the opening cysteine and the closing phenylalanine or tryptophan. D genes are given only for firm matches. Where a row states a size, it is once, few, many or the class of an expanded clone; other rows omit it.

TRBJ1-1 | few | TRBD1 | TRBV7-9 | TGTGCCAGCAGCTTAGTGGCAGGGGGGAGCACTGAAGCTTTCTTT | CASSLVAGGSTEAFF
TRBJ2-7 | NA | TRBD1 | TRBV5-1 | TGCGCCAGCAGCTTGGCCACAGGGGGCCGCCTCTACGAGCAGTACTTC | CASSLATGGRLYEQYF
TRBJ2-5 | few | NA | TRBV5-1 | TGCGCCAGCAGCTTGGGGAGTACGGGAGAGACCCAGTACTTC | CASSLGSTGETQYF
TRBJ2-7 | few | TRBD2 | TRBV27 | TGTGCCAGCAGTTTATCGCGGTCCGGGAGGTACGAGCAGTACTTC | CASSLSRSGRYEQYF
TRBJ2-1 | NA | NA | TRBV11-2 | TGTGCCAGCAGCTTGGTCCCCGGGGCCTACAATGAGCAGTTCTTC | CASSLVPGAYNEQFF
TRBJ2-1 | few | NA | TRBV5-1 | TGCGCCAGCAGCTCGGGTAGCGGAATGGAGCAGTTCTTC | CASSSGSGMEQFF
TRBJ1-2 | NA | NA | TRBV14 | TGTGCCAGCAGCCAAGATCGGGCGGGGAGTAACTATGGCTACACCTTC | CASSQDRAGSNYGYTF
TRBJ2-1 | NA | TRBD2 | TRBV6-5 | TGTGCCAGCAGCCTAGCGGGAGGGACCTTCAATGAGCAGTTCTTC | CASSLAGGTFNEQFF
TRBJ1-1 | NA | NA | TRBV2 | TGTGCCAGCACCCGGAACACTGAAGCTTTCTTT | CASTRNTEAFF
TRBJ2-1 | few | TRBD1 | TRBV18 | TGTGCCAGCTCACCCCTAGGGACAGGTTTAAATGAGCAGTTCTTC | CASSPLGTGLNEQFF
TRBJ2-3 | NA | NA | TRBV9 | TGTGCCAGCAGCGAGAGACAGGGAGGTACGCAGTATTTT | CASSERQGGTQYF
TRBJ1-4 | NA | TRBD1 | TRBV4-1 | TGCGCCAGCGCTAGCCCCGGGACAGGGACGCGAAAACTGTTTTTT | CASASPGTGTRKLFF
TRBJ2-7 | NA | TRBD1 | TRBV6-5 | TGTGCCAGCAGATCAGGACAGGGCTATAGTTACGAGCAGTACTTC | CASRSGQGYSYEQYF
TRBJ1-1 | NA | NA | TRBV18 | TGTGCCAGCTCACTGGAAGGGAACACTGAAGCTTTCTTT | CASSLEGNTEAFF
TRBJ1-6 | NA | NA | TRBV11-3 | TGTGCCAGCCTAACAAGTTCACCCCTCCACTTT | CASLTSSPLHF
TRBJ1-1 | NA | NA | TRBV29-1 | TGCAGCGTTGACAGCCCAAACACTGAAGCTTTCTTT | CSVDSPNTEAFF
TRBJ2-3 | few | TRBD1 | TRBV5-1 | TGCGCCAGCAGCTTCGGGACAGTCACAGATACGCAGTATTTT | CASSFGTVTDTQYF
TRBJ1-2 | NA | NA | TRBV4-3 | TGCGCCAGCAGCCAAGATCCCCGAGGAGGGGAATATGGCTACACCTTC | CASSQDPRGGEYGYTF
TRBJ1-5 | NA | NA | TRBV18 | TGTGCCAGCTCACCAAAGGGGGTAGGCAATCAGCCCCAGCATTTT | CASSPKGVGNQPQHF
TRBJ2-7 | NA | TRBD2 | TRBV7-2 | TGTGCCAGCAGCCCCAATAGCGGGAGGCACGAGCAGTACTTC | CASSPNSGRHEQYF
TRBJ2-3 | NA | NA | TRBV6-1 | TGTGCCAGCAGTGTGGCAGGGGGCACAGATACGCAGTATTTT | CASSVAGGTDTQYF
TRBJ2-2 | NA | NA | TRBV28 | TGTGCCAGCAGTTTATTGCCCGGGGAGCTGTTTTTT | CASSLLPGELFF
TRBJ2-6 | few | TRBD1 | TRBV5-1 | TGCGCCAGCAGCGTGGACAGGGGGCCGTGGGCCAACGTCCTGACTTTC | CASSVDRGPWANVLTF
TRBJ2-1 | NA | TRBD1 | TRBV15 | TGTGCCACCAGCAGGGGACATCCGGGACAGGAACACAATGAGCAGTTCTTC | CATSRGHPGQEHNEQFF
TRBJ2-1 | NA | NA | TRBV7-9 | TGTGCCAGCAGCCCGCAACCCAATGAGCAGTTCTTC | CASSPQPNEQFF
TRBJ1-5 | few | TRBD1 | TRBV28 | TGTGCCAGCAGTCCGGACAGGGATAATCAGCCCCAGCATTTT | CASSPDRDNQPQHF
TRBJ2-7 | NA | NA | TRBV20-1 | TGCAGTGCTAGGAGGGACTACGAGCAGTACTTC | CSARRDYEQYF
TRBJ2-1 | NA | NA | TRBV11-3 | TGTGCCAGCAGCTTAGTAGGTGACGTTAATGAGCAGTTCTTC | CASSLVGDVNEQFF
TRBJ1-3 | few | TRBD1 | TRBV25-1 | TGTGCCAGCAGTGAATCCGGACAGGGCTCTGGAAACACCATATATTTT | CASSESGQGSGNTIYF
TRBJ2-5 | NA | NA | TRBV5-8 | TGTGCCAGCAGCTTGGAAGGGTTCCGGACCCAGTACTTC | CASSLEGFRTQYF
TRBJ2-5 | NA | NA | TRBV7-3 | TGTGCCAGTTCCGTGGAGACCCAGTACTTC | CASSVETQYF
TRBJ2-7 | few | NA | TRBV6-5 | TGTGCCAGCAGTTACAGGCTAGACGGGAGTTACGAGCAGTACTTC | CASSYRLDGSYEQYF